One and the same sample provided the 26 T cell receptor beta chains below, sequenced in a study of blood T cell repertoires in COVID-19. Profiling relied on immunoSEQ multiplex PCR, and the TCRdb table lists in-frame clones only, not all of them. The sample holds about 350,000 clones; 88% are singletons and the top ten take 7.3%. The sequenced sample was peripheral blood. The receptors come from a woman aged 65 to 85 with COVID-19, enrolled during active disease.

This clone was seen a single time. V is TRBV5-1 and J is TRBJ1-2, with 8 bases fitting TRBD1. The CDR3 has 13 amino acids. Per the germline V gene, CDR1 is SGHRS and CDR2 is YFSETQ. The V gene end was trimmed by 2 bases and the J gene end by 8 bases; junction bases not matched to a gene: 5. The DNA for the CDR3 is TGCGCCAGCAGCTTCGGACAGGGAAACGGCTACACCTTC. Translating gives CASSFGQGNGYTF.

V usage is TRBV3-1 (or the pseudogene TRBV3-2) and J usage is TRBJ1-2; D is unclear. This CDR3 has 15 residues. CDR1 LGHDT and CDR2 YNNKEL come from the germline V gene (reference sequence). Trimming took 6 bases from V and 7 from J, leaving 21 bases between them. The CDR3 DNA follows: TGTGCCAGCAGGGTTAGTGGAGATACTACTGGTGGCTACACCTTC. Its translation: CASRVSGDTTGGYTF.

V gene TRBV30 combines with J gene TRBJ1-6; TRBD1 matches 10 bases. V lost 3 bases, J lost 11 bases, and 7 bases stayed unmatched. The CDR3 has 14 amino acids. The germline gives CDR1 GTSNPN, CDR2 SVGIG (reference sequence). For the CDR3, the DNA is TGTGCCTGGAGAGACCCGGGACAGGGGCCACCCCTCCACTTT. It is translated as CAWRDPGQGPPLHF.

The chain recombines TRBV29-1 with TRBJ1-1; the D gene is possibly TRBD1 (6 bases). There are 16 residues in the CDR3. In germline, CDR1 is SQVTM, CDR2 ANQGSEA. V lost 3 bases and J lost 0, with 17 bases in between. In DNA form, the CDR3 reads TGCAGCGTTGACGGCCCCAGGGGACCCTTGAACACTGAAGCTTTCTTT. It yields the protein CSVDGPRGPLNTEAFF.

The genes are TRBV27 and TRBJ2-3; 15 bases are a match to TRBD2. V was pared by 5 bases and J by 6 bases, with 9 bases of the junction left unmatched. This CDR3 has 17 residues. The germline V gene encodes CDR1 MNHEY and CDR2 SMNVEV (reference sequence). The CDR3 DNA reads as TGTGCCAGCAGTCCTTCCGGACTAGCGGGGGGGCGCGATACGCAGTATTTT. This translates into CASSPSGLAGGRDTQYF.

The rearrangement joins TRBV6-5 to TRBJ1-1; D remains unclear. CDR3 size: 13 residues. Germline V gives CDR1 MNHEY, CDR2 SVGAGI. V was trimmed by 6 bases and J by 1 base, leaving 9 bases between them. DNA of the CDR3: TGTGCCAGCAGCTACCTTAGGAACACTGAAGCTTTCTTT. Translating gives CASSYLRNTEAFF.

J is TRBJ1-2 and V is TRBV9, with 8 bases identical to TRBD1. Germline V gives CDR1 SGDLS, CDR2 YYNGEE. V lost 3 bases and J lost 1; bases outside the gene matches: 11. There are 17 residues in the CDR3. This CDR3 reads CASSATGGTPLNYGYTF. DNA of the CDR3: TGTGCCAGCAGCGCCACAGGGGGGACCCCTCTTAACTATGGCTACACCTTC.

This clone was seen more than once but under ten times. The chain is built from TRBV3-1 (or the pseudogene TRBV3-2) and TRBJ1-2; 7 nucleotides agree with TRBD1. Trimming took 0 bases from V and 7 from J; bases not matched to a gene: 5. The germline gives CDR1 LGHDT, CDR2 YNNKEL (reference sequence). This CDR3 contains 14 residues. CDR3 loop: CASSQEPGGGGYTF. CDR3 DNA sequence: TGTGCCAGCAGCCAAGAGCCAGGGGGAGGTGGCTACACCTTC.

This rearrangement joins TRBV7-2 to TRBJ2-5; D remains unclear. Germline lookup yields CDR1 SGHTA and CDR2 FQGNSA. The V end lost 2 bases, the J end lost 0 bases, and 7 bases lay between the germline ends. The CDR3 is 14 residues long. The CDR3 coding sequence is TGTGCCAGCAGCTTATACAGCTACCAAGAGACCCAGTACTTC. It translates to CASSLYSYQETQYF.

This clone showed up just a few times. This rearrangement joins TRBV5-6 to TRBJ1-1; D is undetermined. V shed 2 bases and J shed 5 bases, with 16 bases lying between them. Germline CDR1 reads SGHDT; CDR2 reads YYEEEE. The CDR3 sequence is 15 residues long. The CDR3 loop reads CASSLLSGAETEAFF. The CDR3 bases are TGTGCCAGCAGCTTACTCAGCGGTGCGGAGACTGAAGCTTTCTTT.

This chain connects TRBV28 to TRBJ1-2, with TRBD1 matching 7 bases. The CDR3 sequence is 13 residues long. The germline V gene encodes CDR1 MDHEN and CDR2 SYDVKM. V dropped 5 bases and J dropped 3; count of bases not matched to a gene: 3. CDR3 amino acids: CASSQGVDYGYTF. CDR3 DNA: TGTGCCAGCAGTCAGGGGGTAGACTATGGCTACACCTTC.

This chain links TRBV19 with TRBJ1-5, with 7 bases fitting TRBD1. The CDR3 spans 15 residues. Germline CDR1 is LNHDA and CDR2 is SQIVND (reference sequence). The J segment lost 7 bases and the V segment lost 9 bases, leaving 15 bases of the junction unmatched. The CDR3 region is CASDGARQGRQPQHF. The CDR3, as DNA: TGTGCCAGCGACGGGGCCCGACAGGGCCGGCAGCCCCAGCATTTT.

The chain has TRBV18 and TRBJ2-5, with 8 bases that match TRBD2. V shed 5 bases, J shed 1 base, and the junction held 12 bases outside the gene matches. The CDR3 contains 17 residues. CDR1 and CDR2 from the germline V gene are KGHSH and LQKENI. CDR3 DNA: TGTGCCAGCTCAACGTCCTCTCCGCGGGGGGCCCAAGAGACCCAGTACTTC. This codes for CASSTSSPRGAQETQYF.

This clone has just a few counts. The J gene is TRBJ1-2, the V gene TRBV27, with 11 bases aligning to TRBD1. CDR1 is MNHEY, CDR2 SMNVEV, per germline (reference sequence). J lost 2 bases, V lost 6 bases, and 11 bases had no gene match. The CDR3 is 17 amino acids. The CDR3 loop is CASSPQGQGALNYGYTF. The CDR3 DNA reads as TGTGCCAGCAGCCCTCAAGGACAGGGGGCATTAAACTATGGCTACACCTTC.

This clone has a single count. V gene TRBV7-2 combines with J gene TRBJ1-4; D unclear. CDR3 length: 19 residues. V was shortened by 3 bases and J by 5 bases, with 25 bases between the two germline ends. Germline V gene sequence: CDR1 SGHTA, CDR2 FQGNSA. The CDR3 nucleotides read TGTGCCAGCAGCTTGTTGATAGGTGGGCAGGAGGACCTGAATGAAAAACTGTTTTTT. Residues: CASSLLIGGQEDLNEKLFF.

The chain recombines TRBV18 with TRBJ2-7; the D is unclear. CDR1 is KGHSH and CDR2 is LQKENI in the germline V gene. Trimming shortened V by 4 bases and J by 2 bases, and 12 bases separated the two germline ends. The CDR3 length is 14 residues. CDR3 region: CASSRGYPAYEQYF. CDR3 coding DNA: TGTGCCAGCTCACGCGGTTACCCTGCCTACGAGCAGTACTTC.

The chain combines TRBV4-1 with TRBJ2-5; D is ambiguous. Trimming pared 1 base from V and 4 bases from J, leaving 10 bases between. Per germline, CDR1 MGHRA and CDR2 YSYEKL. The CDR3 contains 14 residues. CDR3 DNA sequence: TGCGCCAGCAGCCAAGTTGCGGCAGTAGAGACCCAGTACTTC. This gives the protein CASSQVAAVETQYF.

Concerning this clone: This CDR3 is also generated by other DNA sequences in the sample. V is TRBV5-1 and J is TRBJ1-2; D may be TRBD1 (6 bases). The V gene lost 0 bases and the J gene lost 4 bases, with 10 bases spanning the gap. Germline values: CDR1 SGHRS, CDR2 YFSETQ. CDR3 size: 14 residues. CDR3 loop: CASSLGQGPYGYTF. CDR3 bases: TGCGCCAGCAGCTTGGGGCAGGGGCCCTATGGCTACACCTTC.

The chain links TRBV5-1 to TRBJ1-5, with TRBD1 identical over 9 bases. V was pared by 4 bases and J by 6 bases, with 5 bases of the junction left unmatched. Germline CDR1 is SGHRS and CDR2 is YFSETQ. The CDR3 consists of 14 residues. This CDR3 reads CASSPGQGSQPQHF. DNA for the CDR3: TGCGCCAGCAGCCCGGGACAGGGCAGTCAGCCCCAGCATTTT.

The chain recombines TRBV5-1 with TRBJ2-3, with 13 bases fitting TRBD2. The CDR3 loop spans 16 amino acids. V trimming: 6 bases; J trimming: 1 base; junction bases outside the gene matches: 5. Germline loops: CDR1 SGHRS, CDR2 YFSETQ. The CDR3: CASTSGLAGGTDTQYF. In DNA, the CDR3 is TGCGCCAGCACCTCAGGACTAGCGGGGGGCACAGATACGCAGTATTTT.

The chain links TRBV7-2 to TRBJ1-2; D is uncertain. Trimming shortened V by 1 base and J by 1 base, and 4 bases separated the two germline ends. Germline CDR1 SGHTA, CDR2 FQGNSA. The CDR3 consists of 13 residues. Here the CDR3 DNA reads TGTGCCAGCAGCTTAGACAGTAACTATGGCTACACCTTC. It codes for CASSLDSNYGYTF. Full variable domain (missing parts from reference TRBV7-2 and TRBJ1-2): GAGVSQSPSNKVTEKGKDVELRCDPISGHTALYWYRQSLGQGLEFLIYFQGNSAPDKSGLPSDRFSAERTGGSVSTLTIQRTQQEDSAVYLCASSLDSNYGYTFGSGTRLTVV.

V usage is TRBV30 and J usage is TRBJ1-5, with D hard to call. Germline V gives CDR1 GTSNPN, CDR2 SVGIG (reference sequence). The CDR3 is 14 residues long. V was pared by 1 base and J by 2 bases, with 9 bases between. The chain's CDR3 is CAWSAHAGNQPQHF. The CDR3 DNA sequence: TGTGCCTGGAGTGCCCATGCGGGCAATCAGCCCCAGCATTTT.

This rearrangement joins TRBV5-6 to TRBJ1-2, with TRBD1 identical over 9 bases. The J segment lost 5 bases and the V segment lost 0 bases, leaving 2 bases of the junction unmatched. Per the germline V gene, CDR1 is SGHDT and CDR2 is YYEEEE. The CDR3 runs to 14 residues. CDR3 protein: CASSLGQGGYGYTF. Written as DNA, the CDR3 is TGTGCCAGCAGCTTGGGACAGGGGGGTTATGGCTACACCTTC.

This clone has more than one count but fewer than ten. The chain recombines TRBV6-5 with TRBJ2-7; 13 nucleotides align to TRBD2. CDR1 and CDR2 (germline): MNHEY, SVGAGI. The length of the CDR3 is 15 residues. J lost 4 bases, V lost 5 bases, and 5 bases had no gene match. CDR3 protein: CASSRSGLAGYEQYF. The DNA of the CDR3 is TGTGCCAGCAGTAGATCGGGACTAGCGGGGTACGAGCAGTACTTC.

The V and J genes are TRBV7-8 and TRBJ1-1, with a tentative D call TRBD1 (5 bases). V lost 5 bases and J lost 1, with 11 bases in between. This CDR3 region has 14 residues. Germline V gene sequence: CDR1 SGHVS, CDR2 FQNEAQ. This CDR3 is CASSGSTGNTEAFF. CDR3 sequence (DNA): TGTGCCAGCAGCGGATCAACAGGGAACACTGAAGCTTTCTTT. The whole variable domain, filled in from reference TRBV7-8 and TRBJ1-1, reads GAGVSQSPRYKVAKRGQDVALRCDPISGHVSLFWYQQALGQGPEFLTYFQNEAQLDKSGLPSDRFFAERPEGSVSTLKIQRTQQEDSAVYLCASSGSTGNTEAFFGQGTRLTVV.

The chain carries TRBV24-1 and TRBJ2-3; TRBD2 is a possible D gene (7 bases). The V and J ends lost 6 bases and 4 bases respectively, with 19 bases between them. CDR1 is KGHDR and CDR2 is SFDVKD in the germline V gene. There are 16 residues in the CDR3. CDR3 region: CATSFGSGGRSDTQYF. The CDR3 DNA sequence: TGTGCCACCAGTTTTGGTTCGGGGGGCCGGTCAGATACGCAGTATTTT.